The entry below gives a single T cell receptor (beta chain) sequence along with its context. This clone was observed many times. Its antigen is still unknown. One base away there is no much larger clone; base qualities are not given. These data come from a study of CD8+ T cells in alopecia areata (dated by TCRdb to the late 2010s). Describing the broader study: The treated patients took part in an open-label pilot trial in which moderate-to-severe alopecia areata was treated with oral tofacitinib at 5 to 10 mg twice daily. Patients on tofacitinib were biopsied at baseline and after 4 and 24 weeks of treatment, and several of the patients also had a later scalp biopsy. The RNA source kit depended on sample type: the PAXgene miRNA kit for fixed scalp, the miRNeasy kit for PBMCs, and the RNeasy kit for mouse skin. To study T cell clonal expansion in alopecia areata, the researchers applied high-throughput TCRbeta sequencing to both the C3H/HeJ mouse model and human patients. TCRbeta CDR3 regions were amplified by immunoSEQ multiplex PCR using 35 Vbeta forward and 13 Jbeta reverse primers. Tofacitinib was given for 6 to 18 months, followed by 6 months of follow-up off drug to assess delayed response and recurrence. In humans, TCRbeta sequencing was performed on scalp tissue and on sorted CD4+ and CD8+ peripheral blood T cells from healthy controls and from patients with patchy or totalis/universalis alopecia areata. Scalp clonality was compared across normal scalp (n=4), patchy alopecia areata scalp (n=8), and alopecia totalis/universalis scalp (n=8).

Sequences MNHEY (CDR1) and SVGAGI (CDR2) are obtained from the germline V gene. The CDR3 runs 14 residues from the cysteine to the phenylalanine. Only CDR3 DNA remains: 42 bases, in frame from the first base. From V the trimming removes 0 bases and from J it removes 6 bases, while the gene matches leave 4 bases of the junction unaccounted for. The time point label on this specimen signifies: baseline before oral tofacitinib. Peripheral blood and lesional scalp punch biopsies were obtained from patients with alopecia areata. PBMCs were isolated by density centrifugation and stained for CD3, CD4 and CD8, and CD4+ and CD8+ T cells were sorted on a FACSAria. The paper's findings and limits, for the study overall: Higher clonality and more expanded CD8+ clones were observed in lesional scalp than in normal scalp, particularly in alopecia totalis/universalis, a finding suggestive of antigenic drive. Compared with mice, TCR sequences shared between patients were less clear, possibly partly because of HLA diversity across the patient population. Unlike mouse skin, which is dominated by gammadelta T cells, normal human skin has resident alphabeta T cells that are also sequenced, and this complicates analysis of the scalp TCR repertoire.

Receptor libraries were prepared by the immunoSEQ multiplex PCR assay. To provide template for TCR sequencing, every sample had RNA extracted and reverse transcribed into cDNA. First-strand cDNA was synthesized using SuperScript III with a 2:1 mix of oligo-dT and random hexamers. Amplification bias was assessed with a synthetic immune receptor repertoire, and residual bias was removed computationally. The paper's data handling went like this. Raw reads were preprocessed for error removal, and CDR3 was defined according to IMGT conventions as running from the conserved cysteine to phenylalanine. Clonality was computed as 1 minus the Shannon entropy, with the entropy normalized by log2 of the number of productive unique TCRs. CD4 or CD8 identity of scalp clones was inferred by cross-referencing scalp TCRbeta sequences with sorted blood CD4 and CD8 repertoires. TCRdb obtained this table from immuneACCESS and retained in-frame rearrangements with V and J assigned. These tables miss some clones; where compared with another copy, unresolved V genes account for less than half of the shortfall, and the remainder is unexplained. Clonal size and the V and J genes are those of that table, whereas D and trimming came from the DNA. The sample includes 250,000 or so clones, with less than 80% observed a single time. The top ten constitute approximately 1.2% of the sample.

The TCR comes from a human donor with alopecia areata. The rearranged chain carries TRBV6-5 and TRBJ2-7; 8 middle bases align to TRBD2. The starting material was CD4+ T cells sorted from blood, obtained at week 0. The nucleotide sequence is TGTGCCAGCAGTTACTCTGGGACTAGGGGCGAGCAGTACTTC. The encoded protein is CASSYSGTRGEQYF.